One sample yielded the 14 T cell receptor beta chains listed below, sequenced in a study of blood T cell repertoires in COVID-19. The assay was immunoSEQ multiplex PCR, and TCRdb's table has in-frame clones only and misses some. Counted here are approximately 360,000 clones, more than 70% occurring once; the ten biggest clones make up 1.5% to 2.5%. Sample: PBMCs or T cells enriched from blood (not recorded which). These receptors came from a man aged 35 to 55 in a cohort exposed to, infected with or recovered from COVID-19 (not recorded which).

The chain has TRBV7-2 and TRBJ2-1, with TRBD1 matching over 7 bases. V was pared by 4 bases and J by 6 bases, with 3 bases of the junction left unmatched. Germline CDR1 SGHTA, CDR2 FQGNSA. The CDR3 loop spans 13 amino acids. In nucleotides, the CDR3 is TGTGCCAGCAGCTGGGGACAGCCCAATGAGCAGTTCTTC. Protein sequence: CASSWGQPNEQFF.

The chain links TRBV27 to TRBJ2-3; 7 bases fit TRBD2. Germline V gene sequence: CDR1 MNHEY, CDR2 SMNVEV (reference sequence). This CDR3 contains 13 residues. With 3 bases clipped from V and 7 bases from J, the junction kept 4 bases outside the gene matches. CDR3 coding DNA: TGTGCCAGCAGTTTGAAGCGGGACCATACGCAGTATTTT. This sequence encodes CASSLKRDHTQYF.

The V call is TRBV30, the J call TRBJ2-2; the match to TRBD1 covers 9 bases. The CDR3 totals 14 residues. Germline CDR1 GTSNPN, CDR2 SVGIG (reference sequence). The chain's CDR3 is CAWGRDRVAGELFF. CDR3 coding DNA: TGTGCATGGGGCCGGGACAGGGTGGCCGGGGAGCTGTTTTTT.

The rearrangement joins TRBV5-1 to TRBJ2-3, with D possibly TRBD2 on 6 matching bases. The V gene's germline CDR1 is SGHRS and CDR2 YFSETQ. Trimming stripped 2 bases from V and 2 bases from J, with 12 bases between. There are 15 residues in the CDR3. The CDR3 sequence is CASSFLGGATDTQYF. The CDR3, as DNA: TGCGCCAGCAGCTTTTTGGGGGGAGCCACAGATACGCAGTATTTT.

The chain uses TRBV5-4 and TRBJ1-1; 8 bases match TRBD1. The CDR3 is 15 amino acids. With 1 base clipped from V and 4 bases from J, the junction kept 6 bases outside the gene matches. Looked up from germline, CDR1 is SGHNT and CDR2 is YYREEE (reference sequence). The CDR3 reads CASSLLYDRGTEAFF. CDR3 DNA: TGTGCCAGCAGCTTGTTGTATGACAGGGGCACTGAAGCTTTCTTT.

J is TRBJ2-2 and V is TRBV2; 8 bases are a match to TRBD1. The CDR3 runs to 15 residues. The J segment lost 5 bases and the V segment lost 4 bases, leaving 6 bases of the junction unmatched. The germline CDR1 and CDR2 sequences are SNHLY and FYNNEI. The CDR3 DNA reads as TGTGCCAGCAGTGGACGGACAGGGCGTACCGGGGAGCTGTTTTTT. Its protein product is CASSGRTGRTGELFF.

The chain is built from TRBV6-5 and TRBJ1-2; TRBD1 matches 12 bases. The CDR3 spans 16 residues. Germline V gives CDR1 MNHEY, CDR2 SVGAGI. V was clipped by 0 bases and J by 5 bases; unmatched bases: 4. The CDR3, as DNA: TGTGCCAGCAGTTACTCTGGGGGACAGGGGGCTTATGGCTACACCTTC. This sequence encodes CASSYSGGQGAYGYTF.

This chain uses TRBV6-5 with TRBJ2-2; TRBD1 matches 9 bases. The CDR3 has 15 amino acids. Germline values: CDR1 MNHEY, CDR2 SVGAGI. The ends lost 4 bases at V and 2 bases at J; junction bases unmatched: 2. Written as DNA, the CDR3 is TGTGCCAGCAGTTCGACAGGGGGTAACACCGGGGAGCTGTTTTTT. Translating gives CASSSTGGNTGELFF.

Worth noting for this clone: In the same sample, other DNA sequences code for this CDR3. The chain recombines TRBV7-9 with TRBJ1-1; the match to TRBD1 covers 7 bases. Per germline, CDR1 SEHNR and CDR2 FQNEAQ (reference sequence). There are 13 residues in the CDR3. Trimming cost V 2 bases and J 5 bases; bases outside gene matches: 2. The DNA of the CDR3 is TGTGCCAGCAGCTTATCAGGGGGAACTGAAGCTTTCTTT. Its protein product is CASSLSGGTEAFF.

V gene TRBV2 combines with J gene TRBJ2-7; the D is unclear. The CDR3 covers 12 residues. The germline V and J ends were trimmed by 8 bases and 5 bases, with 13 bases remaining between them. Germline assignment: CDR1 SNHLY and CDR2 FYNNEI. The CDR3: CASSASLDEQYF. The CDR3 nucleotides read TGTGCCAGCTCCGCTAGTTTGGACGAGCAGTACTTC. The full variable domain, rest sourced from reference TRBV2 and TRBJ2-7, is EPEVTQTPSHQVTQMGQEVILRCVPISNHLYFYWYRQILGQKVEFLVSFYNNEISEKSEIFDDQFSVERPDGSNFTLKIRSTKLEDSAMYFCASSASLDEQYFGPGTRLTVT.

This clone showed up just a few times. The chain combines TRBV5-1 with TRBJ2-3; 8 positions agree with TRBD2. Germline CDR1 is SGHRS and CDR2 is YFSETQ. With V trimmed by 4 bases and J by 1 base, 8 bases remained unmatched. The length of the CDR3 is 16 residues. DNA for the CDR3: TGCGCCAGCAGCCAACGGGGGGGAGTTGGCACAGATACGCAGTATTTT. This translates into CASSQRGGVGTDTQYF.

V and J are TRBV27 and TRBJ2-7; 7 bases are a match to TRBD2. The length of the CDR3 is 15 residues. Trimming took 4 bases from V and 0 from J; bases not matched to a gene: 6. From germline, CDR1 is MNHEY and CDR2 SMNVEV (reference sequence). CDR3 sequence: CASSSPSGSSYEQYF. CDR3 DNA: TGTGCCAGCAGTTCCCCTAGCGGTAGCTCCTACGAGCAGTACTTC.

The chain recombines TRBV27 with TRBJ1-1; 7 nucleotides match TRBD1. CDR3 length: 14 amino acids. V shed 5 bases, J shed 1 base, and the junction held 4 bases outside the gene matches. Germline-derived CDR1 and CDR2 are MNHEY and SMNVEV (reference sequence). The CDR3 DNA reads as TGTGCCAGCAGTCCCGGGACAGAGAACACTGAAGCTTTCTTT. Translating gives CASSPGTENTEAFF.

This clone has more than one count but fewer than ten. This sequence joins TRBV3-1 (or the pseudogene TRBV3-2) and TRBJ2-5; D uncertain. The CDR3 covers 16 residues. V lost 2 bases, J lost 5 bases, and 18 bases lay in between. Germline lookup yields CDR1 LGHDT and CDR2 YNNKEL (reference sequence). The CDR3 DNA sequence: TGTGCCAGCAGCCAACTGGCTAGAGGTGATTTTGAGACCCAGTACTTC. It codes for CASSQLARGDFETQYF.